The TCR beta chain described here comes from a study of T cell responses to AZD1222 COVID-19 vaccine. The study's findings and limits: Only a handful of AZD1222 recipients tested seropositive at baseline.

A remark on this clone: Its target is not known.

This CDR3 spans 13 amino acids. V lost 0 bases, J lost 12 bases, and 13 bases lay in between. Germline V gives CDR1 LNHNV, CDR2 YYDKDF (reference sequence). The table came from immunoSEQ multiplex PCR; TCRdb's copy has only in-frame clones and leaves some out. The sample has some 170,000 clones; about 89% are singletons. The sequence was obtained from an adult who received the AZD1222 COVID-19 vaccine. This specimen was peripheral blood, taken 28 days after the second AZD1222 dose. V gene TRBV15 combines with J gene TRBJ2-3; D gene ambiguous. Here the CDR3 reads CATSREPGPPQYF. The CDR3 DNA reads as TGTGCCACCAGCAGAGAGCCAGGCCCTCCCCAGTATTTT.